This TCR beta chain originates from a study of human T cells and chemical hapten exposure. Study details: Small discrepancies in pooled library volume mainly accounted for the varying TCR yields per sample.

V lost 0 bases and J lost 15, with 15 bases in between. The germline gives CDR1 SGHDN, CDR2 FVKESK. This CDR3 comprises 13 residues. Unique molecular identifiers were affixed to discrete cDNA molecules within the library. In the original analysis: Sample TCR counts, which ranged from about 20,000 to 690,600, had a median of approximately 94,000. One entry per CDR3 protein, called by TCRdb with MiXCR from the RACE reads. TCRdb, not the authors, supplied the V and J calls. The table records tens of thousands of distinct CDR3 sequences, about 10% of them present only once. The study's findings and limits: No shift was seen in TCRs above 1 in 1000 frequency with DPC sensitization.

This clonotype has a count of ten or more. The antigen is not known. This sample's time point: healthy volunteer bleed at 2 weeks. Unfractionated whole blood was the source from which total RNA was extracted. The TCR sequence derives from a female donor in good health. Some clones in this sample may be carry-over from other donors' samples. The material sequenced was whole blood. The chain couples TRBV14 to TRBJ2-1, with D maybe TRBD2 (5 bases). The CDR3 DNA sequence: TGTGCCAGCAGCCAAGACGTTGGAGGAATGGGGTTCTTC. Residues: CASSQDVGGMGFF.